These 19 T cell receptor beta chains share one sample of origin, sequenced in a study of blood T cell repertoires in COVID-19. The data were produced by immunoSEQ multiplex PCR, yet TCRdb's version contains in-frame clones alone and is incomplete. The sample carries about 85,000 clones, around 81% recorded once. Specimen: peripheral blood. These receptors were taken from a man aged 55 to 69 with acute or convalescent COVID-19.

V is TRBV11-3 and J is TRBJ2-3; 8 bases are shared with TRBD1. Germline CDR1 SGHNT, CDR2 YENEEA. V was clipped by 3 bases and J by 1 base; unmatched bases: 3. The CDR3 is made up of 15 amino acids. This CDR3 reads CASSLTGVGTDTQYF. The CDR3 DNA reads TGTGCCAGCAGCTTGACAGGGGTTGGCACAGATACGCAGTATTTT.

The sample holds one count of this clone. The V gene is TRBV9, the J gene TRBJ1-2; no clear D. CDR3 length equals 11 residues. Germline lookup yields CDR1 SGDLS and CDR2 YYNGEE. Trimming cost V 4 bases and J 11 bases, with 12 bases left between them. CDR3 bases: TGTGCCAGCAGCCGAGCGGTCGATTACACCTTC. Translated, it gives CASSRAVDYTF.

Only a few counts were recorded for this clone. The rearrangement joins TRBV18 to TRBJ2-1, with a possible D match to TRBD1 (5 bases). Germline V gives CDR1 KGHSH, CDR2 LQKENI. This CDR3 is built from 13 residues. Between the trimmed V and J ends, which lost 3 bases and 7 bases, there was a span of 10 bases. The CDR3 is CASSPLRGNEQFF. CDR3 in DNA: TGTGCCAGCTCACCCCTAAGGGGTAATGAGCAGTTCTTC.

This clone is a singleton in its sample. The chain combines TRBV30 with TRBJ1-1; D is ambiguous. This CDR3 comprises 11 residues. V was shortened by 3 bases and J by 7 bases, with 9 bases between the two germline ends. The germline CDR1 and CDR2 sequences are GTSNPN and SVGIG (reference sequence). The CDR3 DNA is TGTGCCTGGAGATTTACAGTTGAAGCTTTCTTT. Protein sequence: CAWRFTVEAFF.

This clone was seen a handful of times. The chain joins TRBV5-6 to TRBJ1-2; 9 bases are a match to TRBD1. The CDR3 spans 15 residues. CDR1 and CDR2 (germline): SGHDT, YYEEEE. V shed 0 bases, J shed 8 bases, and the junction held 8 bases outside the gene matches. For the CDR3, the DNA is TGTGCCAGCAGCTTGGGGGACAGGGAAGGACTCGGCTACACCTTC. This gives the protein CASSLGDREGLGYTF.

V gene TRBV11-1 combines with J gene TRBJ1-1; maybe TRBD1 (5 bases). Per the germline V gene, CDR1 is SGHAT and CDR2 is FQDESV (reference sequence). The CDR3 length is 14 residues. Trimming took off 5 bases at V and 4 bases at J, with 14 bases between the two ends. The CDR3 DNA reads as TGTGCCAGCAGCCCCTGGGAACAGGCCACTGAAGCTTTCTTT. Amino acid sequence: CASSPWEQATEAFF.

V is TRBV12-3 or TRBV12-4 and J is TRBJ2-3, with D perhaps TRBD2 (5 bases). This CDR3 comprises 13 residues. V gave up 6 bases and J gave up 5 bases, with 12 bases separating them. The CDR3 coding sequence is TGTGCCAGCAGCCAACAACGGGGAGATACGCAGTATTTT. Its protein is CASSQQRGDTQYF.

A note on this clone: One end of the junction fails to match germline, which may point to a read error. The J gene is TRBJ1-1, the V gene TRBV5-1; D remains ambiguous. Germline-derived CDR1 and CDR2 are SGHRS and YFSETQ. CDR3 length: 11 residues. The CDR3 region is CASSLGAARVF. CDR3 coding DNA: TGCGCCAGCAGCTTGGGGGCTGCCCGAGTCTTT.

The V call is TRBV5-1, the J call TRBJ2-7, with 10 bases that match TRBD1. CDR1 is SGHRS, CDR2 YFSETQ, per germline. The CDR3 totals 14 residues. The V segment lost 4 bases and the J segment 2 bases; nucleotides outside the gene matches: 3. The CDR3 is CASSTGQGTYEQYF. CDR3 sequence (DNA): TGCGCCAGCAGCACGGGACAGGGGACCTACGAGCAGTACTTC.

CDR3 DNA: TGTGCCAGCAGTAAGGGGGTCTACGGGTCGTTGAACACTGAAGCTTTCTTT. This gives the protein CASSKGVYGSLNTEAFF. This chain uses TRBV2 with TRBJ1-1; maybe TRBD1 (6 bases). Germline values: CDR1 SNHLY, CDR2 FYNNEI. This CDR3 comprises 17 residues. V lost 5 bases, J lost 0 bases, and 19 bases lay in between.

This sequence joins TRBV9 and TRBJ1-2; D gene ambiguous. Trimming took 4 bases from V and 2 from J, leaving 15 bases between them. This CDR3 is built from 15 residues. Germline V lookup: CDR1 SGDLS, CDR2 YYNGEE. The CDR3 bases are TGTGCCAGCAGCCCCAAGGATTCGGGAAACTATGGCTACACCTTC. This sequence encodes CASSPKDSGNYGYTF.

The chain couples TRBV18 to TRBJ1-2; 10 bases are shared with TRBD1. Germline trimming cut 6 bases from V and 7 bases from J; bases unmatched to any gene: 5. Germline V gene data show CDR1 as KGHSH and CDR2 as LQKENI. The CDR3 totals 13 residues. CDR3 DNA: TGTGCCAGCTCTCGACAGGGGGCTGGTGGCTACACCTTC. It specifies CASSRQGAGGYTF.

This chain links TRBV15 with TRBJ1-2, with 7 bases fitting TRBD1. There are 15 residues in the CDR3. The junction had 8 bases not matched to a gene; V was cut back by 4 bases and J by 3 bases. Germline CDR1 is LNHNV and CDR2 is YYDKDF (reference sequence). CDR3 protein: CATSTRDGTDYGYTF. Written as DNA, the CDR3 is TGTGCCACCAGCACACGAGATGGGACAGACTATGGCTACACCTTC.

DNA of the CDR3: TGTGCCAGCAGCTTGCGGTCCTCGACAGTTAACTATGGCTACACCTTC. This translates into CASSLRSSTVNYGYTF. This chain links TRBV7-9 with TRBJ1-2, with D perhaps matching TRBD1 (5 bases). CDR3 length: 16 amino acids. CDR1 and CDR2 from the germline V gene are SEHNR and FQNEAQ (reference sequence). Trimming cost V 3 bases and J 1 base, with 15 bases left between them.

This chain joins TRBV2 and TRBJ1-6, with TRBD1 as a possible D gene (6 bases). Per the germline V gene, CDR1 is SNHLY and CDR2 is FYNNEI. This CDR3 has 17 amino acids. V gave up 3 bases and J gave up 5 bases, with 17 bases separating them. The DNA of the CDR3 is TGTGCCAGCAGTGATGGGCAGGGGCTTGGCGATAATTCACCCCTCCACTTT. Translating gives CASSDGQGLGDNSPLHF.

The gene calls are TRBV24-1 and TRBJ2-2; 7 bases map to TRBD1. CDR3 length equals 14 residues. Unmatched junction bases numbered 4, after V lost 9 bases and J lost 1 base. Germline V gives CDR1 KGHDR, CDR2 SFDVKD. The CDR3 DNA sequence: TGTGCCACCGAGGGGGCGGTGAACACCGGGGAGCTGTTTTTT. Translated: CATEGAVNTGELFF.

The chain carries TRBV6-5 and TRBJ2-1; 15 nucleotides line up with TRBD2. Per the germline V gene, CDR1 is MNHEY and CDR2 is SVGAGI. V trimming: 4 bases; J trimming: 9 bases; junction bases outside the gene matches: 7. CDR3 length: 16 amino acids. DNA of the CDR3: TGTGCCAGCAGTTCAGGGACTAGCGGGGGGAAGGGTGAGCAGTTCTTC. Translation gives CASSSGTSGGKGEQFF.

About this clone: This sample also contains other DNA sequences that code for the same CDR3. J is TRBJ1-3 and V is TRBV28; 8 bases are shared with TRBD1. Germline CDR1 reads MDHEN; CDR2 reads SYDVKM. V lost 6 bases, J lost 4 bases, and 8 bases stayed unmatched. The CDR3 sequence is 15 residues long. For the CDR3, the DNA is TGTGCCAGCAGCCCCGACAGGGGATCCGGAAACACCATATATTTT. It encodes CASSPDRGSGNTIYF.

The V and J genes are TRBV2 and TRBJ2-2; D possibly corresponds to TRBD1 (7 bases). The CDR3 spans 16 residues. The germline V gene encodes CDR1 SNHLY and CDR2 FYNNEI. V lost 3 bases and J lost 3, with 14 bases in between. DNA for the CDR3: TGTGCCAGCAGTGATAGGAGGGGGCAGTACACCGGGGAGCTGTTTTTT. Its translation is CASSDRRGQYTGELFF.